The 25 T cell receptor beta chains listed next were all sequenced from one sample in a study of beta chain features in type 1 diabetes. Sequenced material consisted of expressed TCRB transcripts (all of the isolated RNA was reverse transcribed). Sequenced by immunoSEQ multiplex PCR; TCRdb stores in-frame clones only, minus some. The sample shows about 150,000 clones, 11% of them seen only once. The source material was central memory CD4+ T cells from blood. The receptors stem from a young man in good health.

This clone was seen a handful of times. CDR3 DNA sequence: TGTGCCAGCAGCTTAGGGGCAGCTAATTCACCCCTCCACTTT. It specifies CASSLGAANSPLHF. The chain links TRBV7-9 to TRBJ1-6; no definite D call. V was shortened by 1 base and J by 6 bases, with 7 bases between the two germline ends. There are 14 residues in the CDR3. Germline V lookup: CDR1 SEHNR, CDR2 FQNEAQ (reference sequence).

This clone was seen a few times. The genes are TRBV5-1 and TRBJ2-1; 7 bases map to TRBD2. The junction had 4 bases not matched to a gene; V was cut back by 6 bases and J by 7 bases. From germline, CDR1 is SGHRS and CDR2 YFSETQ. The CDR3 spans 12 residues. The CDR3 region has the DNA TGCGCCAGCACCATCGGGGGGAATGAGCAGTTCTTC. As protein: CASTIGGNEQFF. The full variable domain, in which reference TRBV5-1 and TRBJ2-1 provide the parts outside the CDR3, is KAGVTQTPRYLIKTRGQQVTLSCSPISGHRSVSWYQQTPGQGLQFLFEYFSETQRNKGNFPGRFSGRQFSNSRSEMNVSTLELGDSALYLCASTIGGNEQFFGPGTRLTVL.

Only a few counts were recorded for this clone. The chain links TRBV6-4 to TRBJ2-3; the D gene is possibly TRBD1 (6 bases). Germline V gives CDR1 MRHNA, CDR2 SNTAGT. This CDR3 region has 16 residues. Trimming cost V 2 bases and J 0 bases, with 12 bases left between them. The DNA for the CDR3 is TGTGCCAGCAGTGACCAAGGGGGACCTAGCACAGATACGCAGTATTTT. Its protein is CASSDQGGPSTDTQYF.

J is TRBJ1-5 and V is TRBV6-5; 7 bases match TRBD1. Germline V lookup: CDR1 MNHEY, CDR2 SVGAGI. This CDR3 contains 16 residues. The V segment lost 1 base and the J segment 5 bases; nucleotides outside the gene matches: 8. CDR3 DNA sequence: TGTGCCAGCAGTTACTACCCTAGACAGGGCGATCAGCCCCAGCATTTT. It encodes CASSYYPRQGDQPQHF.

This clone has only a few counts. Written as DNA, the CDR3 is TGTGCCAGCAGTTACTCAAGAGGGGGAAGCTATGGCTACACCTTC. Amino acids: CASSYSRGGSYGYTF. The rearrangement uses TRBV6-5 and TRBJ1-2; perhaps TRBD1 as D (6 bases). CDR1 and CDR2 (germline): MNHEY, SVGAGI. V lost 0 bases and J 4 bases, leaving 12 bases between the germline ends. The CDR3 contains 15 residues.

Ten or more counts support this clone. The chain combines TRBV9 with TRBJ2-7; D not certain. Germline CDR1 is SGDLS and CDR2 is YYNGEE. The CDR3 runs 13 residues. Trimming cost V 3 bases and J 5 bases, with 12 bases left between them. The CDR3 sequence is CASSAAARDEQYF. Written as DNA, the CDR3 is TGTGCCAGCAGCGCGGCCGCAAGGGACGAGCAGTACTTC.

V is TRBV4-3 and J is TRBJ2-7, with D hard to call. The CDR3 is 16 residues long. Germline values: CDR1 LGHNA, CDR2 YSLEER. The V end was cut by 0 bases, the J end by 2 bases, with 14 bases between. The CDR3 sequence: CASSQESQVRTYEQYF. The DNA for the CDR3 is TGCGCCAGCAGCCAAGAGAGTCAGGTACGAACCTACGAGCAGTACTTC.

This chain uses TRBV28 with TRBJ2-2; 12 bases are shared with TRBD1. V dropped 5 bases and J dropped 6; count of bases not matched to a gene: 4. Germline V CDR1 and CDR2: MDHEN, SYDVKM. The CDR3 length is 15 residues. The CDR3 DNA follows: TGTGCCAGCAGTCCGGGACAGGGGGCGGCCGGGGAGCTGTTTTTT. This translates into CASSPGQGAAGELFF.

This clone was picked up a small number of times. J is TRBJ1-4 and V is TRBV14; maybe TRBD1 (6 bases). The germline V gene encodes CDR1 SGHDN and CDR2 FVKESK. V shed 4 bases and J shed 3 bases, with 9 bases lying between them. The CDR3 consists of 14 residues. CDR3 nucleotides: TGTGCCAGCAGCCGATACAGGGCTAATGAAAAACTGTTTTTT. As protein: CASSRYRANEKLFF.

There are a few counts of this clone. The rearrangement uses TRBV5-1 and TRBJ1-2; D is undetermined. CDR3 length equals 13 residues. Trimming removed 0 bases from V and 5 bases from J, with 8 bases in between. Germline CDR1 is SGHRS and CDR2 is YFSETQ. The CDR3 DNA reads TGCGCCAGCAGCTTGGCTACAAATTATGGCTACACCTTC. This sequence encodes CASSLATNYGYTF.

The table lists this clone with many counts. The chain is built from TRBV18 and TRBJ2-3, with D possibly matching TRBD1 (5 bases). The V gene's germline CDR1 is KGHSH and CDR2 LQKENI. CDR3 length: 14 residues. V shed 2 bases and J shed 2 bases, with 8 bases lying between them. The DNA of the CDR3 is TGTGCCAGCTCACCAACAGGAATCACAGATACGCAGTATTTT. Its translation is CASSPTGITDTQYF.

This chain links TRBV7-2 with TRBJ2-5, with D possibly TRBD2 on 5 matching bases. The CDR3 extends over 15 amino acids. The V gene's germline CDR1 is SGHTA and CDR2 FQGNSA. Trimming cost V 5 bases and J 5 bases, with 18 bases left between them. The CDR3 loop is CASSQATSRGETQYF. In DNA, the CDR3 is TGTGCCAGCAGCCAAGCTACCTCAAGAGGGGAGACCCAGTACTTC.

The V gene is TRBV6-5, the J gene TRBJ2-1; D unresolved. Germline V lookup: CDR1 MNHEY, CDR2 SVGAGI. Trimming stripped 6 bases from V and 7 bases from J, with 13 bases between. This CDR3 comprises 13 residues. The CDR3 DNA reads as TGTGCCAGCAGCCAAACCTTTAAGAATGAGCAGTTCTTC. The encoded protein is CASSQTFKNEQFF.

The gene calls are TRBV7-2 and TRBJ2-1; D call uncertain. Germline V gene lookup returns CDR1 SGHTA and CDR2 FQGNSA. V gave up 5 bases and J gave up 2 bases, with 13 bases separating them. CDR3 size: 15 residues. The CDR3 loop is CASSPSQFAYNEQFF. CDR3 sequence (DNA): TGTGCCAGCAGCCCCTCACAATTTGCCTACAATGAGCAGTTCTTC.

The CDR3 here is CASSEWSGQGPRETQYF. For the CDR3, the DNA is TGTGCCAGCAGTGAATGGTCCGGTCAGGGTCCGAGAGAGACCCAGTACTTC. The chain is built from TRBV25-1 and TRBJ2-5; D is possibly TRBD1 (5 bases). Germline CDR1 MGHDK, CDR2 SYGVNS. V was pared by 1 base and J by 4 bases, with 19 bases between. The CDR3 has 17 residues.

At least ten counts were recorded for this clone. This rearrangement joins TRBV10-3 to TRBJ2-7, with D perhaps matching TRBD1 (6 bases). The CDR3 extends over 13 amino acids. V was pared by 2 bases and J by 2 bases, with 7 bases between. CDR1 and CDR2 (germline): ENHRY, SYGVKD. This CDR3 reads CAISERDTYEQYF. CDR3 sequence (DNA): TGTGCCATCAGTGAGAGGGACACCTACGAGCAGTACTTC.

The table lists this clone with many counts. J is TRBJ2-2 and V is TRBV11-2, with D tentatively TRBD2 (5 bases). Germline values: CDR1 SGHAT, CDR2 FQNNGV. The CDR3 is 14 amino acids. The V and J ends lost 7 bases and 4 bases respectively, with 13 bases between them. Here the CDR3 DNA reads TGTGCCAGCAACCAACTGGGGAGCACCGGGGAGCTGTTTTTT. It specifies CASNQLGSTGELFF.

A few counts support this clone. The chain is built from TRBV7-2 and TRBJ2-5, with D uncertain. Trimming stripped 2 bases from V and 9 bases from J, with 7 bases between. This CDR3 is 11 amino acids long. Germline lookup yields CDR1 SGHTA and CDR2 FQGNSA. CDR3: CASSLYEAQYF. CDR3 in DNA: TGTGCCAGCAGCTTATATGAGGCCCAGTACTTC.

This clone was seen only a few times. The chain uses TRBV25-1 and TRBJ2-5, with TRBD2 matching 9 bases. CDR1 is MGHDK, CDR2 SYGVNS, per germline. V was clipped by 2 bases and J by 4 bases; unmatched bases: 2. The CDR3 has 14 residues. The DNA for the CDR3 is TGTGCCAGCAGTGAACTAGCGGGGTTAGAGACCCAGTACTTC. Translated: CASSELAGLETQYF.

J is TRBJ2-7 and V is TRBV2; no definite D call. Germline CDR1 SNHLY, CDR2 FYNNEI. The CDR3 spans 14 residues. The germline V and J ends were trimmed by 8 bases and 4 bases, with 18 bases remaining between them. The CDR3 DNA reads TGTGCCAGCCTTTCGCGGTCGGAGAATTACGAGCAGTACTTC. It encodes CASLSRSENYEQYF.

The chain has TRBV5-1 and TRBJ1-5; 7 nucleotides align to TRBD1. J gave up 7 bases and V 2 bases, and 12 bases lay outside the gene matches. This CDR3 is 16 amino acids long. CDR1 is SGHRS and CDR2 is YFSETQ in the germline V gene. In DNA, the CDR3 is TGCGCCAGCAGCTTTATGCCACAGGGGCCGGGGCAGCCCCAGCATTTT. It codes for CASSFMPQGPGQPQHF.

This clone occurred a few times. This sequence joins TRBV29-1 and TRBJ1-1; possible D gene TRBD1, 6 bases. This CDR3 region has 14 residues. CDR1 SQVTM and CDR2 ANQGSEA come from the germline V gene. The germline V and J ends were trimmed by 7 bases and 0 bases, with 15 bases remaining between them. CDR3 nucleotide sequence: TGCAGCGGCGACGTGACAGGCATGAACACTGAAGCTTTCTTT. Its translation is CSGDVTGMNTEAFF.

This clone showed up just a few times. V and J are TRBV5-1 and TRBJ2-1; D is unresolved. The V gene's germline CDR1 is SGHRS and CDR2 YFSETQ. The CDR3 runs 17 residues. The V end lost 0 bases, the J end lost 0 bases, and 13 bases lay between the germline ends. The CDR3 sequence is CASSLAKGPSSYNEQFF. The CDR3 DNA reads TGCGCCAGCAGCTTGGCGAAGGGCCCGAGCTCCTACAATGAGCAGTTCTTC.

The table lists this clone with a few counts. The chain couples TRBV5-1 to TRBJ2-1; D is perhaps TRBD2 (5 bases). Germline assignment: CDR1 SGHRS and CDR2 YFSETQ. V shed 5 bases and J shed 7 bases, with 19 bases lying between them. The CDR3 has 15 amino acids. This CDR3 reads CASRQGGVASNEQFF. The CDR3 region has the DNA TGCGCCAGCAGACAAGGTGGAGTAGCGTCTAATGAGCAGTTCTTC. The full variable domain, its missing parts supplied by reference TRBV5-1 and TRBJ2-1, is KAGVTQTPRYLIKTRGQQVTLSCSPISGHRSVSWYQQTPGQGLQFLFEYFSETQRNKGNFPGRFSGRQFSNSRSEMNVSTLELGDSALYLCASRQGGVASNEQFFGPGTRLTVL.

The chain has TRBV7-7 and TRBJ2-7; D unresolved. Trimming cost V 2 bases and J 7 bases, with 15 bases left between them. The germline CDR1 and CDR2 sequences are SSHAT and FNYEAQ (reference sequence). This CDR3 contains 14 residues. The CDR3, as DNA: TGTGCCAGCAGCTTAAACGGTGGATCCTCAGAGCAGTACTTC. As protein: CASSLNGGSSEQYF.